One sample yielded the 21 T cell receptor beta chains listed below, sequenced in a study of blood T cell repertoires in COVID-19. Sequencing was performed with immunoSEQ multiplex PCR; in TCRdb, only in-frame clones are kept and a portion is missing. The sample yields about 44,000 clones, about 90% seen once. Sequencing input: peripheral blood. The origin of the receptors is a woman between 40 and 55 years old with acute or convalescent COVID-19.

This clone was recorded once. The chain joins TRBV29-1 to TRBJ1-1; 8 bases line up with TRBD1. Trimming removed 6 bases from V and 5 bases from J; junction bases left unmatched: 8. Germline V gives CDR1 SQVTM, CDR2 ANQGSEA. There are 13 residues in the CDR3. DNA for the CDR3: TGCAGCGTCCCTAGGGGGGACAGGACTGAAGCTTTCTTT. Translated, it gives CSVPRGDRTEAFF.

The chain is built from TRBV28 and TRBJ2-5; TRBD2 might be the D (7 bases). The CDR3 is 15 amino acids. With 6 bases removed from V and 1 base from J, the gap between germline ends came to 15 bases. Germline V gene sequence: CDR1 MDHEN, CDR2 SYDVKM. CDR3 loop: CASSPTGGPQETQYF. The CDR3 DNA follows: TGTGCCAGCAGCCCTACGGGGGGCCCCCAAGAGACCCAGTACTTC. Looking up the rest from reference TRBV28 and TRBJ2-5 gives the full variable domain: DVKVTQSSRYLVKRTGEKVFLECVQDMDHENMFWYRQDPGLGLRLIYFSYDVKMKEKGDIPEGYSVSREKKERFSLILESASTNQTSMYLCASSPTGGPQETQYFGPGTRLLVL.

V gene TRBV6-5 combines with J gene TRBJ2-1; D remains ambiguous. Germline V gene lookup returns CDR1 MNHEY and CDR2 SVGAGI. CDR3 length: 13 amino acids. Trimming took 7 bases from V and 0 from J, leaving 7 bases between them. The CDR3 sequence: CASTPSSYNEQFF. CDR3 coding DNA: TGTGCCAGCACCCCGAGCTCCTACAATGAGCAGTTCTTC.

The count of this clone is one. The chain combines TRBV10-1 with TRBJ2-7; D is possibly TRBD1 (6 bases). V was cut by 3 bases and J by 7 bases, with 13 bases left in between. CDR3 length: 13 amino acids. From germline, CDR1 is WNHNN and CDR2 SYGVQD (reference sequence). The chain's CDR3 is CASSDVQGLEQYF. CDR3 DNA sequence: TGCGCCAGCAGTGATGTACAGGGCCTTGAGCAGTACTTC.

The chain is built from TRBV2 and TRBJ2-3; 9 bases line up with TRBD2. The CDR3 has 15 amino acids. Germline CDR1 is SNHLY and CDR2 is FYNNEI. V lost 6 bases to trimming and J lost 0 bases; unmatched junction nucleotides: 4. CDR3 sequence reads: CASRRLAASTDTQYF. The CDR3 bases are TGTGCCAGCAGAAGACTAGCGGCTAGCACAGATACGCAGTATTTT.

The chain recombines TRBV19 with TRBJ2-2, with TRBD1 matching over 9 bases. The V gene's germline CDR1 is LNHDA and CDR2 SQIVND (reference sequence). The V gene end was trimmed by 4 bases and the J gene end by 2 bases; junction bases not matched to a gene: 2. The CDR3 covers 15 residues. CDR3 loop: CASSTGQGNTGELFF. The CDR3 region has the DNA TGTGCCAGTAGTACGGGACAGGGAAACACCGGGGAGCTGTTTTTT.

The chain combines TRBV5-1 with TRBJ1-3, with 7 bases matching TRBD1. Germline values: CDR1 SGHRS, CDR2 YFSETQ. Trimming removed 0 bases from V and 4 bases from J; junction bases left unmatched: 7. The CDR3 has 16 residues. The CDR3 here is CASSLAGTEKGNTIYF. CDR3 coding DNA: TGCGCCAGCAGCTTGGCCGGGACAGAGAAAGGAAACACCATATATTTT.

The V and J genes are TRBV19 and TRBJ1-5, with TRBD1 as a possible D gene (6 bases). The germline gives CDR1 LNHDA, CDR2 SQIVND (reference sequence). Deletions cut 4 bases from V and 3 bases from J, with 10 bases between. The CDR3 has 14 amino acids. The DNA of the CDR3 is TGTGCCAGTAGTACAACAGGGAACAATCAGCCCCAGCATTTT. This encodes CASSTTGNNQPQHF.

V gene TRBV5-1 combines with J gene TRBJ2-2; D is unresolved. Looked up from germline, CDR1 is SGHRS and CDR2 is YFSETQ. The CDR3 totals 15 residues. V dropped 0 bases and J dropped 2 bases, with 8 bases sitting between them. For the CDR3, the DNA is TGCGCCAGCAGCTTGGGGGCTGCTAACACCGGGGAGCTGTTTTTT. Its protein is CASSLGAANTGELFF.

V and J are TRBV14 and TRBJ2-2; 10 bases are shared with TRBD1. This CDR3 is 17 amino acids long. Losses at the gene ends were 5 bases for V and 7 bases for J; bases not matched to a gene: 13. Looked up from germline, CDR1 is SGHDN and CDR2 is FVKESK. The CDR3 protein is CASSSPGQGPEDGELFF. In DNA form, the CDR3 reads TGTGCCAGCAGCTCCCCGGGACAGGGGCCCGAGGACGGGGAGCTGTTTTTT. The whole variable domain, remainder taken from reference TRBV14 and TRBJ2-2, is EAGVTQFPSHSVIEKGQTVTLRCDPISGHDNLYWYRRVMGKEIKFLLHFVKESKQDESGMPNNRFLAERTGGTYSTLKVQPAELEDSGVYFCASSSPGQGPEDGELFFGEGSRLTVL.

The chain is built from TRBV5-1 and TRBJ2-7; the match to TRBD2 covers 11 bases. V lost 0 bases and J lost 3; bases outside the gene matches: 11. CDR1 SGHRS and CDR2 YFSETQ come from the germline V gene. The CDR3 is 18 residues long. The CDR3 DNA reads as TGCGCCAGCAGCTTGGGCCTAGCGGGAGGCCGAGGGAACTACGAGCAGTACTTC. Its protein product is CASSLGLAGGRGNYEQYF.

The CDR3 nucleotides are TGTGCCTGCGGGACCGCTGGGGGGTCACCCCTCCACTTT. Protein sequence: CACGTAGGSPLHF. The chain has TRBV30 and TRBJ1-6; possible D gene TRBD1, 5 bases. CDR1 and CDR2 from the germline V gene are GTSNPN and SVGIG (reference sequence). The germline V and J ends were trimmed by 6 bases and 10 bases, with 16 bases remaining between them. CDR3 length: 13 residues.

Worth noting for this clone: At one end the junction does not follow the germline gene, possibly because of a read error. The J gene is TRBJ2-2, the V gene TRBV7-7, with D unclear. In germline, CDR1 is SSHAT, CDR2 FNYEAQ (reference sequence). The CDR3 extends over 16 amino acids. CDR3 DNA sequence: TGTGCTAGCAGCTTAGCAGGTGGGCCGAACACCGGGGAGCTGTTTTTT. Its protein is CASSLAGGPNTGELFF.

The chain joins TRBV28 to TRBJ1-1; 7 positions match TRBD1. The V and J ends lost 6 bases and 6 bases, in that order; junction bases with no gene match: 7. This CDR3 has 13 amino acids. Germline assignment: CDR1 MDHEN and CDR2 SYDVKM. The chain's CDR3 is CASSRSDRPEAFF. DNA for the CDR3: TGTGCCAGCAGCAGATCGGACAGGCCTGAAGCTTTCTTT.

The chain couples TRBV10-1 to TRBJ2-1, with D uncertain. Looked up from germline, CDR1 is WNHNN and CDR2 is SYGVQD (reference sequence). V was pared by 3 bases and J by 7 bases, with 4 bases between. The CDR3 covers 11 residues. CDR3 DNA sequence: TGCGCCAGCAGTGATAGTAATGAGCAGTTCTTC. Translated, it gives CASSDSNEQFF.

The CDR3 region is CASSKTTGTNYGYTF. The CDR3, as DNA: TGCGCCAGCAGCAAAACGACAGGTACTAACTATGGCTACACCTTC. The chain couples TRBV5-1 to TRBJ1-2; maybe TRBD1 (6 bases). This CDR3 contains 15 residues. Germline lookup yields CDR1 SGHRS and CDR2 YFSETQ. Trimming stripped 4 bases from V and 0 bases from J, with 13 bases between.

CDR3 region: CASSLAPEDYNEQFF. CDR3 DNA sequence: TGCGCCAGCAGCTTGGCCCCCGAGGATTACAATGAGCAGTTCTTC. The chain joins TRBV5-1 to TRBJ2-1; unclear D gene. CDR1 and CDR2 from the germline V gene are SGHRS and YFSETQ. V lost 0 bases and J lost 4, with 11 bases in between. This CDR3 comprises 15 residues.

This chain links TRBV28 with TRBJ2-3, with unresolved D. V shed 5 bases and J shed 2 bases, with 20 bases lying between them. The CDR3 sequence is 17 residues long. Germline lookup yields CDR1 MDHEN and CDR2 SYDVKM. The CDR3 spells CASSPTSGSSFTDTQYF. The CDR3, as DNA: TGTGCCAGCAGTCCAACCTCCGGGTCATCTTTCACAGATACGCAGTATTTT.

This clone is a singleton in its sample. The rearrangement links TRBV6-5 to TRBJ2-3; 7 nucleotides line up with TRBD2. The J segment lost 7 bases and the V segment lost 8 bases, leaving 6 bases of the junction unmatched. Looked up from germline, CDR1 is MNHEY and CDR2 is SVGAGI. The CDR3 loop spans 12 amino acids. The CDR3 DNA follows: TGTGCCAGCGGGGGGGACCTTTATACGCAGTATTTT. Protein: CASGGDLYTQYF.

V usage is TRBV28 and J usage is TRBJ1-3; D is possibly TRBD1 (5 bases). Trimming cost V 5 bases and J 0 bases, with 5 bases left between them. The germline gives CDR1 MDHEN, CDR2 SYDVKM. This CDR3 is 13 amino acids long. Here the CDR3 reads CASSDSSGNTIYF. The CDR3 nucleotides read TGTGCCAGCAGTGACAGCTCTGGAAACACCATATATTTT. The whole variable domain, filled in from reference TRBV28 and TRBJ1-3, reads DVKVTQSSRYLVKRTGEKVFLECVQDMDHENMFWYRQDPGLGLRLIYFSYDVKMKEKGDIPEGYSVSREKKERFSLILESASTNQTSMYLCASSDSSGNTIYFGEGSWLTVV.

The chain recombines TRBV11-2 with TRBJ2-1; tentatively, D is TRBD2 (6 bases). The CDR3 is made up of 14 amino acids. CDR1 is SGHAT and CDR2 is FQNNGV in the germline V gene. The V gene lost 5 bases and the J gene lost 6 bases, with 14 bases spanning the gap. CDR3 DNA sequence: TGTGCCAGCAGCCTGGGACTTGGGGCCAATGAGCAGTTCTTC. This codes for CASSLGLGANEQFF. Drawing the rest from reference TRBV11-2 and TRBJ2-1, the complete variable domain is EAGVAQSPRYKIIEKRQSVAFWCNPISGHATLYWYQQILGQGPKLLIQFQNNGVVDDSQLPKDRFSAERLKGVDSTLKIQPAKLEDSAVYLCASSLGLGANEQFFGPGTRLTVL.